A selection of T cell receptor beta chains follows, all from one sample in a study of blood T cell repertoires in COVID-19. TCRdb's copy holds only in-frame clones and misses some; the assay was immunoSEQ multiplex PCR. Altogether about 120,000 clones are present, 80% to 90% being singletons, with the ten largest covering less than 1.5%. What was sequenced was peripheral blood. The receptors come from a man in his forties or fifties with acute or convalescent COVID-19. CDR3s leave out the opening cysteine and the closing phenylalanine or tryptophan. Rows give clone size only sometimes, using once, few, many, or a class for an expanded clone.

j_call | v_call | clone_size | cdr3_aa
TRBJ2-3 | TRBV10-3 | NA | AISDGAGRGDTQY
TRBJ2-3 | TRBV4-3 | NA | ASSLFSTGGGDTQY
TRBJ1-5 | TRBV19 | NA | ASTPLDRGGNQPQH
TRBJ2-7 | TRBV27 | NA | ASSIRRQGAYEQY
TRBJ2-1 | TRBV2 | once | ASSGSSSYNEQF
TRBJ1-1 | TRBV12-1 | NA | ASTIRAF
TRBJ1-1 | TRBV5-1 | NA | ASSLRGMENTEAF
TRBJ1-2 | TRBV6-6 | NA | ASSPTGGYYGYT
TRBJ2-7 | TRBV3-1/TRBV3-2 | NA | ASSQVALAGGGDEQY
TRBJ1-2 | TRBV29-1 | NA | SVFRVHGYT
TRBJ2-4 | TRBV19 | NA | ASSLTGAKNIQY
TRBJ1-6 | TRBV28 | NA | ASRQGGAGSPLH
TRBJ2-7 | TRBV19 | NA | ASSLTSGGYEQY